Following are 26 T cell receptor beta chains from one sample sequenced in a study of cytomegalovirus exposure and HLA in healthy donors. TCRdb keeps only in-frame clones here, not all; method: immunoSEQ multiplex PCR. The table includes around 200,000 clones, 88% detected once. The specimen sequenced was PBMCs. The receptors stem from a woman younger than 35 in good health and CMV-seronegative.

To note about this clone: One end of the junction is discordant with germline, which a read error may explain. This sample also contains other DNA sequences that code for the same CDR3. This chain uses TRBV30 with TRBJ1-5, with TRBD1 as a possible D gene (5 bases). CDR3 length: 13 residues. Germline lookup yields CDR1 GTSNPN and CDR2 SVGIG (reference sequence). The CDR3 protein is CAWSSGMVQPQHF. CDR3 bases: TGCGCCTGGAGCTCAGGGATGGTCCAGCCCCAGCATTTT. The variable domain in full, with the rest retrieved from reference TRBV30 and TRBJ1-5, is SQTIHQWPATLVQPVGSPLSLECTVEGTSNPNLYWYRQAAGRGLQLLFYSVGIGQISSEVPQNLSASRPQDRQFILSSKKLLLSDSGFYLCAWSSGMVQPQHFGDGTRLSIL.

The rearrangement links TRBV28 to TRBJ2-1; D ambiguous. Germline V gene sequence: CDR1 MDHEN, CDR2 SYDVKM. The V end was cut by 3 bases, the J end by 4 bases, with 10 bases between. CDR3 size: 14 residues. CDR3 bases: TGTGCCAGCAGTTTGTATGGAGAGTACAATGAGCAGTTCTTC. This codes for CASSLYGEYNEQFF.

The V call is TRBV6-1, the J call TRBJ2-2; D might be TRBD1 (6 bases). This CDR3 has 14 amino acids. V was clipped by 4 bases and J by 3 bases, with 9 bases between them. Germline V gene data show CDR1 as MNHNS and CDR2 as SASEGT. The CDR3 protein is CASSGQGHTGELFF. In nucleotides, the CDR3 is TGTGCCAGCAGTGGTCAGGGGCACACCGGGGAGCTGTTTTTT.

The chain combines TRBV27 with TRBJ2-7; tentative D call: TRBD1 (5 bases). The germline V gene has CDR1 MNHEY and CDR2 SMNVEV (reference sequence). There are 14 residues in the CDR3. Trimming stripped 1 base from V and 5 bases from J, with 12 bases between. CDR3 protein: CASSLYPGMDEQYF. The CDR3 nucleotides read TGTGCCAGCAGTTTATATCCAGGGATGGACGAGCAGTACTTC.

This chain links TRBV7-2 with TRBJ2-3; 7 bases line up with TRBD1. The CDR3 sequence is 15 residues long. Germline CDR1 reads SGHTA; CDR2 reads FQGNSA. Trimming at V came to 3 bases and at J to 3 bases, leaving 6 bases not matched to a gene. The CDR3 region is CASSLIGGETDTQYF. As DNA, the CDR3 is TGTGCCAGCAGCTTGATAGGGGGCGAAACAGATACGCAGTATTTT.

In its sample, this clone was seen once. The rearrangement joins TRBV4-2 to TRBJ1-2, with D tentatively TRBD1 (6 bases). The CDR3 covers 15 residues. Germline lookup yields CDR1 LGHNA and CDR2 YNFKEQ. The V end was cut by 0 bases, the J end by 5 bases, with 13 bases between. The DNA for the CDR3 is TGTGCCAGCAGCCAAGATTTTAGGGGGACGTATGGCTACACCTTC. Residues: CASSQDFRGTYGYTF.

The rearrangement links TRBV27 to TRBJ2-1; 7 bases agree with TRBD2. Germline trimming cut 6 bases from V and 6 bases from J; bases unmatched to any gene: 14. The CDR3 has 16 residues. The germline gives CDR1 MNHEY, CDR2 SMNVEV (reference sequence). CDR3 sequence reads: CASSENLGLVSNEQFF. In DNA form, the CDR3 reads TGTGCCAGCAGCGAAAATTTAGGACTAGTGAGCAATGAGCAGTTCTTC.

V gene TRBV6-6 combines with J gene TRBJ1-2, with 7 bases matching TRBD1. The V and J ends lost 6 bases and 2 bases, in that order; junction bases with no gene match: 6. The CDR3 consists of 14 residues. Looked up from germline, CDR1 is MNHNY and CDR2 is SVGAGI (reference sequence). This chain's CDR3 is CASSPRGDNYGYTF. CDR3 DNA sequence: TGTGCCAGCAGCCCCAGGGGGGACAACTATGGCTACACCTTC.

The V and J genes are TRBV2 and TRBJ1-2; no firm D call. This CDR3 is 13 amino acids long. Germline CDR1 SNHLY, CDR2 FYNNEI. Between the trimmed V and J ends, which lost 6 bases and 0 bases, there was a span of 8 bases. CDR3 nucleotide sequence: TGTGCCAGCAGGATCGGGACTAACTATGGCTACACCTTC. Amino acids: CASRIGTNYGYTF. The whole variable domain, filled in from reference TRBV2 and TRBJ1-2, reads EPEVTQTPSHQVTQMGQEVILRCVPISNHLYFYWYRQILGQKVEFLVSFYNNEISEKSEIFDDQFSVERPDGSNFTLKIRSTKLEDSAMYFCASRIGTNYGYTFGSGTRLTVV.

The CDR3 here is CASSQVSPGLAGFVTQYF. DNA for the CDR3: TGCGCCAGCAGCCAAGTTTCTCCGGGACTAGCCGGATTCGTTACGCAGTATTTT. The chain is built from TRBV4-3 and TRBJ2-3; TRBD2 aligns across 9 bases. The J segment lost 8 bases and the V segment lost 1 base, leaving 16 bases of the junction unmatched. Per the germline V gene, CDR1 is LGHNA and CDR2 is YSLEER. CDR3 length: 18 amino acids.

J is TRBJ2-2 and V is TRBV18; 7 nucleotides match TRBD1. The CDR3 is made up of 17 amino acids. Germline V gene lookup returns CDR1 KGHSH and CDR2 LQKENI. V shed 3 bases, J shed 1 base, and the junction held 8 bases outside the gene matches. CDR3 protein: CASSPLNPGGNTGELFF. As DNA, the CDR3 is TGTGCCAGCTCACCCCTTAATCCAGGGGGGAACACCGGGGAGCTGTTTTTT.

The rearrangement uses TRBV9 and TRBJ2-2; possible D gene TRBD1, 6 bases. V was cut by 4 bases and J by 6 bases, with 13 bases left in between. Germline CDR1 is SGDLS and CDR2 is YYNGEE. The CDR3 is 14 residues long. The CDR3 nucleotides read TGTGCCAGCAGCCCTTCGACAGGAGCCGGGGAGCTGTTTTTT. It encodes CASSPSTGAGELFF.

The CDR3 nucleotides read TGTGCCAGCAGCTTAAACAGGGGGAGCAATCAGCCCCAGCATTTT. Translated, it gives CASSLNRGSNQPQHF. The rearrangement joins TRBV7-6 to TRBJ1-5, with 8 bases matching TRBD1. This CDR3 is built from 15 residues. The V gene's germline CDR1 is SGHVS and CDR2 FNYEAQ. Trimming removed 2 bases from V and 1 base from J; junction bases left unmatched: 1.

The J gene is TRBJ2-7, the V gene TRBV4-1, with 8 bases matching TRBD2. The CDR3 is 19 amino acids. Looked up from germline, CDR1 is MGHRA and CDR2 is YSYEKL. J gave up 2 bases and V 1 base, and 16 bases lay outside the gene matches. The CDR3 DNA reads TGCGCCAGCAGCCAAGTGTTGGGGCTTGTAGCGGGATTCGCCTACGAGCAGTACTTC. It codes for CASSQVLGLVAGFAYEQYF.

The chain employs TRBV7-8 and TRBJ2-7; D gene uncertain. The V end lost 5 bases, the J end lost 4 bases, and 12 bases lay between the germline ends. The CDR3 consists of 13 residues. In germline, CDR1 is SGHVS, CDR2 FQNEAQ. The CDR3 sequence: CASSRFGRYEQYF. The CDR3 DNA reads TGTGCCAGCAGCCGATTTGGGCGTTACGAGCAGTACTTC.

The rearrangement joins TRBV30 to TRBJ1-5; 8 nucleotides line up with TRBD1. This CDR3 is 16 amino acids long. CDR1 and CDR2 (germline): GTSNPN, SVGIG (reference sequence). V shed 2 bases and J 6 bases; nucleotides not matched to a gene: 12. CDR3 sequence: CAWSRSGQGRIQPQHF. CDR3 sequence (DNA): TGTGCCTGGAGTCGAAGCGGACAGGGAAGGATTCAGCCCCAGCATTTT.

This chain uses TRBV28 with TRBJ2-3; D is undetermined. Trimming took 2 bases from V and 4 from J, leaving 7 bases between them. This CDR3 has 13 amino acids. CDR1 is MDHEN, CDR2 SYDVKM, per germline. CDR3 nucleotides: TGTGCCAGCAGTTTAACGGTTGCAGATACGCAGTATTTT. Its protein product is CASSLTVADTQYF.

V gene TRBV6-1 combines with J gene TRBJ1-1; D gene ambiguous. Trimming took off 11 bases at V and 0 bases at J, with 13 bases between the two ends. The CDR3 is made up of 13 amino acids. The V gene's germline CDR1 is MNHNS and CDR2 SASEGT. The DNA of the CDR3 is TGTGCCGCCCAGGCAGTCTTGAACACTGAAGCTTTCTTT. This translates into CAAQAVLNTEAFF.

The chain has TRBV27 and TRBJ2-7, with D possibly TRBD1 on 6 matching bases. V was clipped by 2 bases and J by 5 bases, with 13 bases between them. CDR1 and CDR2 from the germline V gene are MNHEY and SMNVEV (reference sequence). CDR3 size: 14 residues. The CDR3 here is CASSLSRGSDEQYF. In DNA form, the CDR3 reads TGTGCCAGCAGTTTAAGCAGGGGTAGCGACGAGCAGTACTTC.

The chain carries TRBV18 and TRBJ1-1, with D perhaps matching TRBD1 (6 bases). V lost 3 bases and J lost 6, with 17 bases in between. The CDR3 spans 15 residues. Germline CDR1 and CDR2: KGHSH and LQKENI. The CDR3 bases are TGTGCCAGCTCACCTGGGCCAAAGGGGGAATCTGAAGCTTTCTTT. This translates into CASSPGPKGESEAFF.

V is TRBV19 and J is TRBJ2-1; D is uncertain. This CDR3 contains 11 residues. The germline CDR1 and CDR2 sequences are LNHDA and SQIVND (reference sequence). V shed 6 bases and J shed 13 bases, with 13 bases lying between them. The CDR3 coding sequence is TGTGCCAGTAGGAGTCCGGAGCTCCAGTTCTTC. This sequence encodes CASRSPELQFF. The full variable domain, rest sourced from reference TRBV19 and TRBJ2-1, is DGGITQSPKYLFRKEGQNVTLSCEQNLNHDAMYWYRQDPGQGLRLIYYSQIVNDFQKGDIAEGYSVSREKKESFPLTVTSAQKNPTAFYLCASRSPELQFFGPGTRLTVL.

This clone was detected a few times. For the CDR3, the DNA is TGTGCCAGCAGTCAGGGGTTGCGGACTGAAGCTTTCTTT. It translates to CASSQGLRTEAFF. The chain carries TRBV28 and TRBJ1-1; weak D call: TRBD1 (6 bases). With 5 bases removed from V and 5 bases from J, the gap between germline ends came to 12 bases. The CDR3 loop spans 13 amino acids. Germline CDR1 and CDR2: MDHEN and SYDVKM.

This clone was found a few times. The V and J genes are TRBV7-2 and TRBJ1-3; D remains unclear. There are 13 residues in the CDR3. Germline assignment: CDR1 SGHTA and CDR2 FQGNSA. Trimming left V 4 bases short and J 0 bases short, with 4 bases between. The CDR3 nucleotides read TGTGCCAGCAGCTCCTACTCTGGAAACACCATATATTTT. Amino acids: CASSSYSGNTIYF.

This chain connects TRBV28 to TRBJ1-2, with 10 nucleotides matching TRBD1. CDR1 MDHEN and CDR2 SYDVKM come from the germline V gene. This CDR3 is 14 amino acids long. V lost 6 bases to trimming and J lost 8 bases; unmatched junction nucleotides: 9. The CDR3, as DNA: TGTGCCAGCAGAACGACAGGGGGCGGCTGGGGCTACACCTTC. This encodes CASRTTGGGWGYTF.

The chain employs TRBV4-3 and TRBJ1-3; TRBD1 agrees at 7 bases. J was trimmed by 0 bases and V by 4 bases; bases with no gene match: 9. CDR1 is LGHNA, CDR2 YSLEER, per germline. The CDR3 totals 17 residues. The CDR3 is CASSPQPGGSSGNTIYF. In DNA, the CDR3 is TGCGCCAGCAGCCCCCAACCAGGGGGAAGCTCTGGAAACACCATATATTTT.

The V and J genes are TRBV13 and TRBJ2-1; D is perhaps TRBD2 (6 bases). Germline CDR1 reads PRHDT; CDR2 reads FYEKMQ (reference sequence). Deletions cut 2 bases from V and 12 bases from J, with 14 bases between. The CDR3 has 13 residues. The CDR3 is CASSLWSGGGQFF. The CDR3 DNA follows: TGTGCCAGCAGCTTATGGTCCGGGGGAGGGCAGTTCTTC.